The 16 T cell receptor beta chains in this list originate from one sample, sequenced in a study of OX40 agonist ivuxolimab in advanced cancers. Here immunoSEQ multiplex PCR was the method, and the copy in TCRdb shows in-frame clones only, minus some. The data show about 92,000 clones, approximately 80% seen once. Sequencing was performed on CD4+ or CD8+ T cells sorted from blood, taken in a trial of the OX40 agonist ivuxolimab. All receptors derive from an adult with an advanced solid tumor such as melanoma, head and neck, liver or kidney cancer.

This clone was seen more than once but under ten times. CDR3 protein: CASSPGLGDSNQPQHF. The CDR3 bases are TGCGCCAGCAGCCCCGGTTTGGGGGATAGCAATCAGCCCCAGCATTTT. This chain uses TRBV5-1 with TRBJ1-5, with TRBD1 as a possible D gene (5 bases). The V gene's germline CDR1 is SGHRS and CDR2 YFSETQ. This CDR3 is 16 amino acids long. V gave up 4 bases and J gave up 0 bases, with 14 bases separating them.

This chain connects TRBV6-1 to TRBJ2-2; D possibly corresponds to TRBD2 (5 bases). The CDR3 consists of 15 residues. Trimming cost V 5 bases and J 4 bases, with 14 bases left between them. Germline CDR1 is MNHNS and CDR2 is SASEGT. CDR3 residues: CASSKVTGFTGELFF. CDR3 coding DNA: TGTGCCAGCAGTAAGGTGACGGGATTCACCGGGGAGCTGTTTTTT.

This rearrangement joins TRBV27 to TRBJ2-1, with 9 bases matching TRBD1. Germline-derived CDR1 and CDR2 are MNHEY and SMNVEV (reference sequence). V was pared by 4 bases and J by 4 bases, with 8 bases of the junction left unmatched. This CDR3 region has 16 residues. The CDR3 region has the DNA TGTGCCAGCAGTTATGATGTCGGGACAGGGTACAATGAGCAGTTCTTC. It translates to CASSYDVGTGYNEQFF.

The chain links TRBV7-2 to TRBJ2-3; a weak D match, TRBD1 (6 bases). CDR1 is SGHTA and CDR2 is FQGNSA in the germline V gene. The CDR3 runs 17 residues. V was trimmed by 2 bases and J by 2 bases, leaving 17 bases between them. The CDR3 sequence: CASSLTSWGHNTDTQYF. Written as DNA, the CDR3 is TGTGCCAGCAGCTTAACCTCATGGGGGCACAACACAGATACGCAGTATTTT.

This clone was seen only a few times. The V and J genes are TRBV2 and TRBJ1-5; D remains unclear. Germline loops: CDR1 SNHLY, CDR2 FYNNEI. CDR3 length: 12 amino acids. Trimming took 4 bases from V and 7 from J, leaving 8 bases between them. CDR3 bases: TGTGCCAGCAGTGTGTCGACGCAGCCCCAGCATTTT. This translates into CASSVSTQPQHF. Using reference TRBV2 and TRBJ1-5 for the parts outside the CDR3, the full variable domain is EPEVTQTPSHQVTQMGQEVILRCVPISNHLYFYWYRQILGQKVEFLVSFYNNEISEKSEIFDDQFSVERPDGSNFTLKIRSTKLEDSAMYFCASSVSTQPQHFGDGTRLSIL.

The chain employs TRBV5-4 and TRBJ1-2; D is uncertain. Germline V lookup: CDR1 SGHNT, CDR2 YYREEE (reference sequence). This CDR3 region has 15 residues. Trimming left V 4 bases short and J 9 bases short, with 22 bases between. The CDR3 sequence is CASSAPSRQTPRYTF. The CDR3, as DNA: TGTGCCAGCAGCGCCCCTTCCCGACAAACCCCGCGCTACACCTTC.

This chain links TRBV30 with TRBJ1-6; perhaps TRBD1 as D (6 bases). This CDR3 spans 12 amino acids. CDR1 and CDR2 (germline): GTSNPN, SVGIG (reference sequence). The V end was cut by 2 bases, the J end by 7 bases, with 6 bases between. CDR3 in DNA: TGTGCCTGGAGTCAGGGGAATTCACCCCTCCACTTT. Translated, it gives CAWSQGNSPLHF.

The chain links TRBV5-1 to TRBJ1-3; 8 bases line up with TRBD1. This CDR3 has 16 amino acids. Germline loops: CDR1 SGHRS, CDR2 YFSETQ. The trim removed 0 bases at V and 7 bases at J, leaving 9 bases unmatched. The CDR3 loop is CASSLVGQGGFNTIYF. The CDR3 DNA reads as TGCGCCAGCAGCTTGGTTGGACAGGGTGGTTTTAACACCATATATTTT.

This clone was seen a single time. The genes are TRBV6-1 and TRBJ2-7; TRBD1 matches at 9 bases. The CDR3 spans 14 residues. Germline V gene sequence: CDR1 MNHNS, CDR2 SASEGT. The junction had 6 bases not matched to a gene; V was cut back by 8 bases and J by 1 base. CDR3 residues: CASSDRGVSYEQYF. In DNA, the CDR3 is TGTGCCAGCTCAGACAGGGGGGTATCCTACGAGCAGTACTTC.

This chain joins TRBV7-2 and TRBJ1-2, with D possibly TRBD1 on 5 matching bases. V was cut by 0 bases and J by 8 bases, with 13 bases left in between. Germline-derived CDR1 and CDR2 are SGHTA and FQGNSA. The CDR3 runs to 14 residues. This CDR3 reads CASSLARGPDGYTF. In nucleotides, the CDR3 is TGTGCCAGCAGCTTAGCGCGGGGCCCAGACGGCTACACCTTC.

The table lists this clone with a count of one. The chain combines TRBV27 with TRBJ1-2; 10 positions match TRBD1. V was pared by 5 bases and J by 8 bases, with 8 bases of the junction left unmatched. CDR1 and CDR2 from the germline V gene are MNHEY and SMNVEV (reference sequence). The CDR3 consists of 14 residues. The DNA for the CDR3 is TGTGCCAGCAGTAGAGGACAGGGGGATCGCGGCTACACCTTC. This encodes CASSRGQGDRGYTF.

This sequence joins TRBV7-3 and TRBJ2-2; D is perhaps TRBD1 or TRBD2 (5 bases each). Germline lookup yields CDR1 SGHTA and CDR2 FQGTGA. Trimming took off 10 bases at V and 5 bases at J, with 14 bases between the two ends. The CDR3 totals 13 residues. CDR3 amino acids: CATRAGTTGELFF. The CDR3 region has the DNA TGTGCCACTAGGGCAGGGACGACCGGGGAGCTGTTTTTT.

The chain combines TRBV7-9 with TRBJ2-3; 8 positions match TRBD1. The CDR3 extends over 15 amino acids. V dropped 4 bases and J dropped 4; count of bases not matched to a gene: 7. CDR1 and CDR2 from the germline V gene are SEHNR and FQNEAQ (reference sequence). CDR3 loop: CASSSSTGVADTQYF. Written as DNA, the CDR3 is TGTGCCAGCAGCTCCTCGACAGGGGTGGCAGATACGCAGTATTTT.

This chain's CDR3 is CASSTGGQGGRQETQYF. In nucleotides, the CDR3 is TGTGCCAGCAGCACTGGTGGGCAGGGAGGTCGCCAAGAGACCCAGTACTTC. The chain uses TRBV21-1 and TRBJ2-5; the D call in the table, TRBD2, was not verified against the DNA. TRBV21-1 is shown as a pseudogene. CDR3 length equals 17 residues.

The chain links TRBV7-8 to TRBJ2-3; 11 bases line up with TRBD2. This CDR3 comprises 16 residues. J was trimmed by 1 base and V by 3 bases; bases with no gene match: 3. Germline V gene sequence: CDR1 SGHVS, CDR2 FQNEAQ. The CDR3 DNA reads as TGTGCCAGCAGCTTGCAACTAGCGGGAGGCACAGATACGCAGTATTTT. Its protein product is CASSLQLAGGTDTQYF.

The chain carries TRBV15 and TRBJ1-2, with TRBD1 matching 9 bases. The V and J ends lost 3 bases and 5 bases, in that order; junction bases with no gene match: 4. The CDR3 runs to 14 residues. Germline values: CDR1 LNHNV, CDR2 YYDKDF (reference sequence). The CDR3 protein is CATSSGTGLYGYTF. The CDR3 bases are TGTGCCACCAGCAGCGGGACAGGGCTATATGGCTACACCTTC.